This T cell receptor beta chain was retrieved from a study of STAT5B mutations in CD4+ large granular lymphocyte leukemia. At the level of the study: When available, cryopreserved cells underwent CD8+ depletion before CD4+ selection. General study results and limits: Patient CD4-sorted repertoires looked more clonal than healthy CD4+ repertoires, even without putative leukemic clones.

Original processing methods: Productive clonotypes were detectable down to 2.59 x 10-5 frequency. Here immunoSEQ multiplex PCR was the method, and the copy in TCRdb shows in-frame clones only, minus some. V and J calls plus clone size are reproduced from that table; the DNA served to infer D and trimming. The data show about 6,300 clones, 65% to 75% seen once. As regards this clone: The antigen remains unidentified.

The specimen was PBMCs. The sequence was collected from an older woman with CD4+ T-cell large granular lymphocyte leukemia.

This CDR3 is CASSLKAPQATGNTIYF. The CDR3 DNA follows: TGTGCCAGCAGCTTGAAGGCCCCACAGGCCACTGGAAACACCATATATTTT. The rearrangement uses TRBV11-2 and TRBJ1-3, with D possibly being TRBD1 (5 bases). CDR1 is SGHAT, CDR2 FQNNGV, per germline. The CDR3 is 17 residues long. V lost 3 bases and J lost 2, with 17 bases in between.